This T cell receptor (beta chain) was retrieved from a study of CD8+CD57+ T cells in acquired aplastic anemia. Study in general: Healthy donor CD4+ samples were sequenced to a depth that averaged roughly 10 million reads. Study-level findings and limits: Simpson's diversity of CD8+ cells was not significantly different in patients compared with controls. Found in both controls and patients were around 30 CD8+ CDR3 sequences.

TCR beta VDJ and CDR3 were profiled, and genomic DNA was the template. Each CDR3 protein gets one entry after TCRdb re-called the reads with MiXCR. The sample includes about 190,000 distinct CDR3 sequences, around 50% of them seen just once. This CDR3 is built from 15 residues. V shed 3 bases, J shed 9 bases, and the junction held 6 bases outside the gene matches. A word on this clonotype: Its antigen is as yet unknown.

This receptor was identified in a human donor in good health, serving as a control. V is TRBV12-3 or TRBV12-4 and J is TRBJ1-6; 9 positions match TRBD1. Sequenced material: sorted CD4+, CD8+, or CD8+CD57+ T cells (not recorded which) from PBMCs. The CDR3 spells CASSLSTGGSSPLHF. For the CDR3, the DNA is TGTGCCAGCAGTTTGTCGACAGGGGGAAGTTCACCCCTCCACTTT.